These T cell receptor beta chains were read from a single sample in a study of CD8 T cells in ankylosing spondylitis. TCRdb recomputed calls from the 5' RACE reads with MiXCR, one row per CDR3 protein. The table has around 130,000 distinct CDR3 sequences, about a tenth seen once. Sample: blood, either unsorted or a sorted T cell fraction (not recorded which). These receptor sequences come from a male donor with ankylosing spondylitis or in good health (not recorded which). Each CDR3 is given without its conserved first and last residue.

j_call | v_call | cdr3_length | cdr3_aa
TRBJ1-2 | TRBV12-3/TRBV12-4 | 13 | ASSPRTLTNYGYT
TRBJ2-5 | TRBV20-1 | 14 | CARSFPGLAGETQY
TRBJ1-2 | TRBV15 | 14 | ATSREPWMFDYGYT
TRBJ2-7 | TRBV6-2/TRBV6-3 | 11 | ASSPGISYEQY
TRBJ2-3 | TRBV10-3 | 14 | AISDPGLGVADTQY
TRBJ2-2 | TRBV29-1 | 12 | GVETGAFTGELF
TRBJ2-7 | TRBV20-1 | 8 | SARNYEQY
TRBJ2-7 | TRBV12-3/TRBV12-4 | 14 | ASRSGRGGISYGQY
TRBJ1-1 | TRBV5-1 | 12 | ASSPYDRGTEAF
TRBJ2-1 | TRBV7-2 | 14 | ASSFWGDSSYNEQF
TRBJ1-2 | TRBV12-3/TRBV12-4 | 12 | ASSLGGLHYGYT
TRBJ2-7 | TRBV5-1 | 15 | ASSPTREDRPSDEQY
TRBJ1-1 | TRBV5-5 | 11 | ASSRTVNTEAF
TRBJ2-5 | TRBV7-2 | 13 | ASSPGTGFRETQY
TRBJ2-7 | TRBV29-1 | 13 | SVEDQAGGYYEQY
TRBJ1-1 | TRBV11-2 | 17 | ASSLFIFQGAMLHSEAF
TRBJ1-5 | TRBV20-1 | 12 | SAREEGSRWPQH
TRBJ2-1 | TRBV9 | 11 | ASSAGGTNEQF
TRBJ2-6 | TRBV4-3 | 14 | ASSQDVLSGANVLT
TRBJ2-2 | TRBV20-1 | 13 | SATGTSGSPGELF
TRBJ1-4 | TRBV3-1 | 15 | ASSQEGDRGLGEKLF
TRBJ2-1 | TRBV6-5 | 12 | ASSYSSGRNEQF
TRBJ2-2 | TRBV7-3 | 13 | ASSLTTSHTGELF
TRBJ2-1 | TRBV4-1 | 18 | ASSQESGTSHLYSYNEQF
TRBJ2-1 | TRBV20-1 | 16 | SAYPRGGWTQRYNEQF
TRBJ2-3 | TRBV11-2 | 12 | ASSLSRSTDTQY
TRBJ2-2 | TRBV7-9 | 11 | ASSKTSTGELF
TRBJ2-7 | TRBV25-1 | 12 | ASSDNQGPYEQY
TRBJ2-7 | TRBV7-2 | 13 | ASSFSLGGDYEQY
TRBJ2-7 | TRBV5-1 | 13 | ASSLSGQIPYEQY
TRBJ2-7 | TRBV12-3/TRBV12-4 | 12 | ASSGSSWGDEQY
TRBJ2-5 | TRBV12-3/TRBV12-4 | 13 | ASSSRQGGTETQY
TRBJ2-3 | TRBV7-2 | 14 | ASSVDSGRALDTQY